This T cell receptor beta chain was documented in a study of control samples from healthy donors and cancer patients. Profiling relied on immunoSEQ multiplex PCR, and the TCRdb table lists in-frame clones only, not all of them. Altogether some 140,000 clones are present, 80% to 95% being singletons, with the ten largest covering about 11%. CDR1 is KGHSH, CDR2 LQKENI, per germline. V was clipped by 2 bases and J by 0 bases; unmatched bases: 12. CDR3 length: 19 amino acids. Sequenced input: blood. The TCR originated in a man aged 30 to 39 in good health. The chain combines TRBV18 with TRBJ2-1, with 8 nucleotides matching TRBD2. CDR3: CASSPGSLAGDPSYNEQFF. CDR3 coding DNA: TGTGCCAGCTCACCAGGTAGCCTAGCGGGCGATCCCTCCTACAATGAGCAGTTCTTC.